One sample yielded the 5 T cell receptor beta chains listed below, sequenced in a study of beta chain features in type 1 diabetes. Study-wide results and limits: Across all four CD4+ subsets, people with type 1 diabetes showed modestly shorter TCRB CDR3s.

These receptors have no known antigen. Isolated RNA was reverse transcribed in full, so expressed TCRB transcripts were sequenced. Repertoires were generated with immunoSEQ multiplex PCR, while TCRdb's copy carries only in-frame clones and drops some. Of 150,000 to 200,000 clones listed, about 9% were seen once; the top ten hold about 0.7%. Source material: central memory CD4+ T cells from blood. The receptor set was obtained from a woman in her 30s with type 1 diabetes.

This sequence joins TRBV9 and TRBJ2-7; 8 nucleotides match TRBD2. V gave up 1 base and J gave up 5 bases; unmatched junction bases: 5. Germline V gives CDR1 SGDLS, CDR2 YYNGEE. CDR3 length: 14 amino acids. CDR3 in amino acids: CASSVSGSNHEQYF. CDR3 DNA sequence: TGTGCCAGCAGCGTAAGCGGGAGCAATCACGAGCAGTACTTC.

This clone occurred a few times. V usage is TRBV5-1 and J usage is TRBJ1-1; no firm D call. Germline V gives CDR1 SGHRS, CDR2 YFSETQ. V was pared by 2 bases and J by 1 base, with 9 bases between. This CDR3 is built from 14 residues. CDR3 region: CASSFEAENTEAFF. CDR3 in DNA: TGCGCCAGCAGCTTTGAGGCAGAGAACACTGAAGCTTTCTTT.

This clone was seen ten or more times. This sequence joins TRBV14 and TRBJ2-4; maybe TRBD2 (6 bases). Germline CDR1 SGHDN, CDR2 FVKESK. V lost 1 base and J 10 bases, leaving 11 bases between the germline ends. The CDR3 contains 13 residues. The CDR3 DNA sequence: TGTGCCAGCAGCCAAGTGGGGCGGGGAATTCAGTACTTC. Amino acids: CASSQVGRGIQYF. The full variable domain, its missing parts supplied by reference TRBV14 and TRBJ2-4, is EAGVTQFPSHSVIEKGQTVTLRCDPISGHDNLYWYRRVMGKEIKFLLHFVKESKQDESGMPNNRFLAERTGGTYSTLKVQPAELEDSGVYFCASSQVGRGIQYFGAGTRLSVL.

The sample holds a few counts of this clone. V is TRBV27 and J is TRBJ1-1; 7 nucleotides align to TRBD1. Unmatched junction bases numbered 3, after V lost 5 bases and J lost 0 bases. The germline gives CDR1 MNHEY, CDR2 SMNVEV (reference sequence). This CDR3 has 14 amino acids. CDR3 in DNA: TGTGCCAGCAGTAGACAGGGATTGAACACTGAAGCTTTCTTT. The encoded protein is CASSRQGLNTEAFF.

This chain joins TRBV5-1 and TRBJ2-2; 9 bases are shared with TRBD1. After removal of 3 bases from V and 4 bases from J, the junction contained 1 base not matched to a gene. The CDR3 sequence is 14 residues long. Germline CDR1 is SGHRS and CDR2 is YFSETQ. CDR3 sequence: CASSWDRATGELFF. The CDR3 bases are TGCGCCAGCAGCTGGGACAGGGCCACCGGGGAGCTGTTTTTT. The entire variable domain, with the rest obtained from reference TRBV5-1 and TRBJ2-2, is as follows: KAGVTQTPRYLIKTRGQQVTLSCSPISGHRSVSWYQQTPGQGLQFLFEYFSETQRNKGNFPGRFSGRQFSNSRSEMNVSTLELGDSALYLCASSWDRATGELFFGEGSRLTVL.